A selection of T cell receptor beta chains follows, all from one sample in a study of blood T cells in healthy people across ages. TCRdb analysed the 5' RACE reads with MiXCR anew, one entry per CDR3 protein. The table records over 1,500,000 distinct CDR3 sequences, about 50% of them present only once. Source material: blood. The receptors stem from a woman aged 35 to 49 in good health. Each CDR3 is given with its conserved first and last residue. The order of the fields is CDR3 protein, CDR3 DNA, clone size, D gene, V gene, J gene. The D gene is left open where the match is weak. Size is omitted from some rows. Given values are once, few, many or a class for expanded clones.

CSVLERANYGYTF	TGCAGCGTCCTCGAACGAGCTAACTATGGCTACACCTTC	.	.	TRBV29-1	TRBJ1-2
CASSQFREQYF	TGTGCCAGCAGCCAATTCCGGGAGCAGTACTTC	.	.	TRBV3-1	TRBJ2-7
CASRQDRGLTDTQYF	TGTGCCAGCAGGCAGGACAGGGGGCTCACAGATACGCAGTATTTT	few	TRBD1	TRBV12-3/TRBV12-4	TRBJ2-3
CSARDFGSPCGYTF	TGCAGTGCTAGAGATTTTGGGAGCCCGTGCGGCTACACCTTC	.	.	TRBV20-1	TRBJ1-2
CSVEDRDGVDSPLHF	TGCAGCGTTGAAGATCGCGACGGGGTTGATTCACCCCTCCACTTT	.	.	TRBV29-1	TRBJ1-6
CASGRGQGYGYTF	TGTGCCAGCGGCCGCGGACAGGGCTATGGCTACACCTTC	once	TRBD1	TRBV12-3/TRBV12-4	TRBJ1-2
CASSPALGGSDEQFF	TGTGCCAGCAGTCCCGCCCTGGGGGGGAGCGATGAGCAGTTCTTC	.	TRBD2	TRBV28	TRBJ2-1
CASSLSVRARQETQYF	TGTGCCAGCAGCTTAAGTGTGCGGGCTCGCCAAGAGACCCAGTACTTC	once	.	TRBV7-2	TRBJ2-5
CASSGDSLNEQFF	TGTGCCAGCAGCGGGGACAGTCTGAATGAGCAGTTCTTC	.	TRBD1	TRBV7-3	TRBJ2-1
CSVIPVRTGMGAFNYGYTF	TGCAGCGTCATACCCGTTCGGACAGGGATGGGGGCTTTTAACTATGGCTACACCTTC	.	TRBD1	TRBV29-1	TRBJ1-2
CASSYSGQINYGYTF	TGTGCCAGCAGTTACTCAGGGCAGATAAACTATGGCTACACCTTC	few	.	TRBV6-5	TRBJ1-2
CASSLGADTYEQYF	TGCGCCAGCAGCTTGGGGGCGGACACCTACGAGCAGTACTTC	.	.	TRBV5-1	TRBJ2-7
CASSLNAGYGTGELFF	TGTGCCAGCAGTTTAAACGCGGGGTACGGAACCGGGGAGCTGTTTTTT	.	.	TRBV27	TRBJ2-2
CASSQRTSGQFF	TGTGCCAGCAGTCAGCGGACTAGCGGCCAGTTCTTC	few	TRBD2	TRBV27	TRBJ2-1
CASSSGLAHTDTQYF	TGCGCCAGCAGCTCGGGACTAGCCCACACAGATACGCAGTATTTT	.	TRBD2	TRBV5-1	TRBJ2-3
CASSYRTGGVNEQYF	TGTGCCAGCAGTTACCGGACAGGGGGAGTGAATGAGCAGTACTTC	.	TRBD1	TRBV6-5	TRBJ2-5
CASSLYPGTGGLDTQYF	TGTGCCAGCAGTTTATACCCCGGGACAGGGGGCTTAGATACGCAGTATTTT	few	TRBD1	TRBV27	TRBJ2-3
CASSLGAGGPRDTQYF	TGTGCCAGCAGCTTAGGTGCGGGGGGGCCGAGAGATACGCAGTATTTT	.	TRBD2	TRBV11-1	TRBJ2-3
CASSLYRGYEQYF	TGTGCCAGCAGCTTATACAGGGGCTACGAGCAGTACTTC	many	TRBD1	TRBV5-1	TRBJ2-7
CASSQDASSEKLFF	TGCGCCAGCAGCCAAGATGCCAGTTCGGAAAAACTGTTTTTT	once	.	TRBV4-1	TRBJ1-4
CASSPNRNGQETQYF	TGTGCCAGCTCACCAAACCGGAATGGACAAGAGACCCAGTACTTC	few	.	TRBV18	TRBJ2-5
CASSDGRGEETQYF	TGTGCCAGCAGTGACGGCAGGGGAGAAGAGACCCAGTACTTC	few	.	TRBV2	TRBJ2-5
CASSQSAGNTANTQYF	TGCGCCAGCAGCCAGTCGGCAGGGAATACGGCGAATACGCAGTATTTT	.	.	TRBV4-3	TRBJ2-3
CSVYRGGNTGELFF	TGCAGCGTGTACCGGGGGGGGAACACCGGGGAGCTGTTTTTT	.	TRBD2	TRBV29-1	TRBJ2-2
CASSSRRLTSTDTQYF	TGTGCCAGCAGCTCCCGTCGACTGACAAGCACAGATACGCAGTATTTT	once	.	TRBV7-9	TRBJ2-3
CATSTTDRVSQPQHF	TGTGCCACCAGCACTACTGACAGGGTTTCTCAGCCCCAGCATTTT	.	TRBD1	TRBV15	TRBJ1-5
CASSVGTGDFQYF	TGTGCCAGCAGTGTGGGAACAGGGGATTTTCAGTACTTC	.	TRBD1	TRBV6-1	TRBJ2-4
CASTSVGRGFQETQYF	TGTGCCAGCACATCGGTTGGGCGGGGATTCCAAGAGACCCAGTACTTC	.	.	TRBV6-2/TRBV6-3	TRBJ2-5
CSARSGRGRQEAQYF	TGCAGTGCTAGGTCGGGACGGGGACGCCAAGAGGCCCAGTACTTC	.	.	TRBV20-1	TRBJ2-5
CASSPFGTEQYF	TGTGCCAGCTCACCGTTTGGAACCGAGCAGTACTTC	.	.	TRBV18	TRBJ2-7
CASGRLGGKETQYF	TGTGCCAGCGGACGCTTGGGGGGTAAAGAGACCCAGTACTTC	.	.	TRBV11-2	TRBJ2-5
CATLGAANEKLFF	TGTGCTACCCTTGGCGCGGCTAATGAAAAACTGTTTTTT	few	.	TRBV6-5	TRBJ1-4
CASSLGQRGMFETQYF	TGTGCCAGCAGCCTCGGTCAGCGGGGGATGTTTGAGACCCAGTACTTC	.	TRBD2	TRBV14	TRBJ2-5
CASSRQPADTQYF	TGTGCCAGCTCGCGTCAGCCGGCAGATACGCAGTATTTT	.	.	TRBV18	TRBJ2-3
CASRPSGGFLYEQYF	TGTGCCAGCAGGCCCTCAGGAGGGTTTCTCTACGAGCAGTACTTC	.	.	TRBV6-2/TRBV6-3	TRBJ2-7
CASSVGDGVTEAFF	TGTGCCAGCAGCGTAGGGGACGGCGTCACTGAAGCTTTCTTT	.	.	TRBV9	TRBJ1-1
CASSLEGFHEQYF	TGTGCCAGCAGCTTAGAGGGGTTCCACGAGCAGTACTTC	.	.	TRBV5-1	TRBJ2-7
CASSQVPGARETQYF	TGCGCCAGCAGCCAAGTACCGGGGGCTCGGGAGACCCAGTACTTC	.	.	TRBV4-3	TRBJ2-5
CASSSSPGGPETQYF	TGTGCCAGCAGTTCATCACCCGGGGGCCCAGAGACCCAGTACTTC	.	.	TRBV27	TRBJ2-5
CASSSHGQGVNGYTF	TGTGCCAGCAGTTCACATGGACAGGGCGTCAATGGCTACACCTTC	.	TRBD1	TRBV28	TRBJ1-2
CASSFDRVNEQYF	TGTGCCAGCAGCTTCGACAGGGTCAATGAGCAGTACTTC	.	TRBD1	TRBV5-5	TRBJ2-5
CASSTLTGLSGYTF	TGCGCCAGCAGTACCCTTACAGGGTTATCCGGCTACACCTTC	once	.	TRBV5-1	TRBJ1-2
CASSPDPRNEQFF	TGTGCCAGCTCACCCGACCCACGGAATGAGCAGTTCTTC	.	.	TRBV18	TRBJ2-1
CAISEAGTSYEQYF	TGTGCCATCAGTGAGGCCGGGACTTCCTACGAGCAGTACTTC	.	.	TRBV10-3	TRBJ2-7
CASRGLGGPNQPQHF	TGTGCCAGCAGGGGATTGGGGGGTCCTAATCAGCCCCAGCATTTT	.	.	TRBV2	TRBJ1-5
CSAARYGYTF	TGCAGTGCTGCGCGATATGGCTACACCTTC	.	.	TRBV20-1	TRBJ1-2
CASRIGQTAYEQYF	TGTGCCAGCAGGATAGGACAGACGGCCTACGAGCAGTACTTC	few	.	TRBV2	TRBJ2-7
CASSTGPAENIQYF	TGTGCCAGCAGCACCGGTCCTGCGGAAAACATTCAGTACTTC	.	.	TRBV9	TRBJ2-4
CASSRTGSGPEQYF	TGTGCCAGCAGCCGGACCGGCTCCGGTCCCGAGCAGTACTTC	few	.	TRBV27	TRBJ2-7
CASSLSRTGRDTQYF	TGTGCCAGCAGTTTATCTCGGACAGGGCGGGATACGCAGTATTTT	.	TRBD1	TRBV27	TRBJ2-3
CASTPGYLGQGPNEQFF	TGTGCCAGCACCCCGGGATATCTAGGTCAAGGTCCTAATGAGCAGTTCTTC	few	.	TRBV12-3/TRBV12-4	TRBJ2-1
CASSYGQTTEAFF	TGTGCCAGCAGTTACGGGCAGACCACTGAAGCTTTCTTT	.	.	TRBV6-5	TRBJ1-1
CAYRLAKNIQYF	TGTGCCTACAGACTAGCCAAAAACATTCAGTACTTC	.	.	TRBV2	TRBJ2-4
CASRSGTTSYNEQFF	TGTGCCAGCAGATCCGGGACTACCTCCTACAATGAGCAGTTCTTC	.	TRBD2	TRBV6-1	TRBJ2-1
CSARPRTGGPSEQFF	TGCAGTGCTAGGCCCCGGACAGGGGGCCCGAGTGAGCAGTTCTTC	.	TRBD1	TRBV20-1	TRBJ2-1
CARFGTAYGYTF	TGTGCCAGATTCGGGACAGCCTATGGCTACACCTTC	few	TRBD1	TRBV11-1	TRBJ1-2
CASSLNRVPEQYF	TGTGCCAGCAGCTTAAACAGGGTGCCCGAGCAGTACTTC	.	.	TRBV7-2	TRBJ2-7
CASSSPSRGTSYTF	TGTGCCAGCAGTTCCCCGTCCAGGGGGACTAGCTACACCTTC	.	TRBD1	TRBV27	TRBJ1-2
CASSLGQGLSPDTQYF	TGCGCCAGCAGCCTAGGACAGGGTTTATCCCCAGATACGCAGTATTTT	.	TRBD1	TRBV4-1	TRBJ2-3